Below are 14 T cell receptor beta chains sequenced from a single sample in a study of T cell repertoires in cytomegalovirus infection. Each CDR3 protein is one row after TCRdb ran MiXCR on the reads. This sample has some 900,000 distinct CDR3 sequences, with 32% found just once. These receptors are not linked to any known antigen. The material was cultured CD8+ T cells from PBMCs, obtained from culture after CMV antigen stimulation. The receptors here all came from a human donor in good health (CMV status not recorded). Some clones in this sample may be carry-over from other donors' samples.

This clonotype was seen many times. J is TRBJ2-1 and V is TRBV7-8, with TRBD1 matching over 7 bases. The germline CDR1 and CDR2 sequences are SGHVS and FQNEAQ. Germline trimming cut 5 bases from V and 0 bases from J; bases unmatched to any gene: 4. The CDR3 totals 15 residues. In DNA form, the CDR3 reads TGTGCCAGCAGCGCGGACAGGTTCTCCTACAATGAGCAGTTCTTC. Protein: CASSADRFSYNEQFF.

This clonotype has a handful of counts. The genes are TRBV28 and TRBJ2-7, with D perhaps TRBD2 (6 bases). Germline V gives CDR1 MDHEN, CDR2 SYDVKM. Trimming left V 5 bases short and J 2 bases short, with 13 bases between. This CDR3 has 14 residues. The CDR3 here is CASSPAGPAYEQYV. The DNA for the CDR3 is TGTGCCAGCAGTCCCGCGGGGCCCGCCTACGAGCAGTACGTC.

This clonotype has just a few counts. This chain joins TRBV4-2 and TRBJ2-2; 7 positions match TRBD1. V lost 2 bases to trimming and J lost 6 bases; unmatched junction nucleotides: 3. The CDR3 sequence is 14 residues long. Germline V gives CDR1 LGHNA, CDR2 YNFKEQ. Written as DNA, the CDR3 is TGTGCCAGCAGCCAAAATACAGGGGCCGGGGAGCTGTTTTTT. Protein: CASSQNTGAGELFF.

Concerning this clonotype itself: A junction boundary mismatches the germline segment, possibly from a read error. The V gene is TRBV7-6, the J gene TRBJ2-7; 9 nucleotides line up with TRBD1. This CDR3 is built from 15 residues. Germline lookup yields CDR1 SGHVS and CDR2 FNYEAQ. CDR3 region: CASSPWTGETYEQYF. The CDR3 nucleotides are TGTGCTAGCAGCCCATGGACAGGGGAGACCTACGAGCAGTACTTC.

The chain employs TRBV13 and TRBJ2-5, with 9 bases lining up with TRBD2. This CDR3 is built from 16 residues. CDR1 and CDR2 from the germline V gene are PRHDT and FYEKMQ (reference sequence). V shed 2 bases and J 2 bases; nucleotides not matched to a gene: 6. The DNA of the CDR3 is TGTGCCAGCAGCTTAATGCGGGGGGGTAAGCAAGAGACCCAGTACTTC. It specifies CASSLMRGGKQETQYF.

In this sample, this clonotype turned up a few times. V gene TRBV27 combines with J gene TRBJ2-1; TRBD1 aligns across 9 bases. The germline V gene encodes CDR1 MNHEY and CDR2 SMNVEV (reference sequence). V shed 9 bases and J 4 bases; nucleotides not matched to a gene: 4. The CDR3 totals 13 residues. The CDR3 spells CASGQGSYNEQFF. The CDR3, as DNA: TGTGCCAGTGGACAGGGGTCTTACAATGAGCAGTTCTTC.

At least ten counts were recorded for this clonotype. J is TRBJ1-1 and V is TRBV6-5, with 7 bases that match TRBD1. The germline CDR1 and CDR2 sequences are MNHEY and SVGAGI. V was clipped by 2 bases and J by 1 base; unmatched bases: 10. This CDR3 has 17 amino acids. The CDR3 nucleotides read TGTGCCAGCAGTTACGTCGCCCCCGGGACAGCGAACACTGAAGCTTTCTTT. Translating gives CASSYVAPGTANTEAFF.

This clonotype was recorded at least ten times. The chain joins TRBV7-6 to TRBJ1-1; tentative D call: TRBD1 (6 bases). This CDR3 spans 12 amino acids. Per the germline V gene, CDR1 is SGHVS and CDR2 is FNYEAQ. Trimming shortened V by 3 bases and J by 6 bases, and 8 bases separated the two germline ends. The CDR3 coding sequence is TGTGCCAGCAGCTTCGGGACACCTGAAGCTTTCTTT. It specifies CASSFGTPEAFF.

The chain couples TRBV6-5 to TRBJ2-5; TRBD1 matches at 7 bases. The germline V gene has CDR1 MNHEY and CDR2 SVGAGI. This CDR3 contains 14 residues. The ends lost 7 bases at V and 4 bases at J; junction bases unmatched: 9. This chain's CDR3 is CASIQHTGAETQYF. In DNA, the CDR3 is TGTGCCAGCATTCAACATACAGGGGCAGAGACCCAGTACTTC.

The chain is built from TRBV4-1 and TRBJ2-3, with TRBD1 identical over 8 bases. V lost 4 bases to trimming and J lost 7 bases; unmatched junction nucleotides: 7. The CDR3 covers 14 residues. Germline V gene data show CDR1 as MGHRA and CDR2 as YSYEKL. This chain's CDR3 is CASSPRDRQNTQYF. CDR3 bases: TGCGCCAGCAGCCCCCGGGACAGGCAAAATACGCAGTATTTT.

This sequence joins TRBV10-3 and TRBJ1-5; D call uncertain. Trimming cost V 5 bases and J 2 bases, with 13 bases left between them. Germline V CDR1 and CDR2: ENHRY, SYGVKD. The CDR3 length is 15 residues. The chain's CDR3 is CAISFSVEGNQPQHF. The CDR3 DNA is TGTGCCATCAGTTTCTCGGTCGAGGGCAATCAGCCCCAGCATTTT.

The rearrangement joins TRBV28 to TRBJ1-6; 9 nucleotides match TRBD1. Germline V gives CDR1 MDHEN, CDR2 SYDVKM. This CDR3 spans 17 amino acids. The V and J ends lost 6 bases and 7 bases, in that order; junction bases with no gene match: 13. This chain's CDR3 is CASSLSAGTGRNSPLHF. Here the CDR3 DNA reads TGTGCCAGCAGCCTAAGCGCAGGGACAGGGAGGAATTCACCCCTCCACTTT. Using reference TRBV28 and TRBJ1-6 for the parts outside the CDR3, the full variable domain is DVKVTQSSRYLVKRTGEKVFLECVQDMDHENMFWYRQDPGLGLRLIYFSYDVKMKEKGDIPEGYSVSREKKERFSLILESASTNQTSMYLCASSLSAGTGRNSPLHFGNGTRLTVT.

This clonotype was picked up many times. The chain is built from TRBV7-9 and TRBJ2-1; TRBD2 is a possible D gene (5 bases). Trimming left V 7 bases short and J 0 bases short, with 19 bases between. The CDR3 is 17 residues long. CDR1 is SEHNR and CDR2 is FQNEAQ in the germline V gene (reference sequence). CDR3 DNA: TGTGCCAGCACCTCGGAGGCGACCTTGAGCTCCTACAATGAGCAGTTCTTC. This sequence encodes CASTSEATLSSYNEQFF.

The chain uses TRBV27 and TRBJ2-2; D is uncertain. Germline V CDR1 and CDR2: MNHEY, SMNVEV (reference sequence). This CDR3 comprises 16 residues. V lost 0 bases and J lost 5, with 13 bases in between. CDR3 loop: CASSLSGPLLTGELFF. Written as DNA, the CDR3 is TGTGCCAGCAGTTTATCTGGCCCCCTCTTAACCGGGGAGCTGTTTTTT.